This T cell receptor (beta chain) derives from a study of Ad26.COV2.S vaccination and SARS-CoV-2 variants. Indicated treatment: 19 received Ad26.COV2.S at low or high dose, single or two shots; roughly five received placebo; per-sample allocation not given. Each sample was drawn 63 days after the first injection (of vaccine or placebo). Aged 18-55 years, donor was enrolled in Boston in 2020. Sequencing used immunoSEQ multiplex PCR; TCRdb keeps in-frame clones, though not all of them. This sample has some 500,000 clones, with roughly 89% found just once. The CDR3 is 13 residues long. V lost 6 bases, J lost 4 bases, and 12 bases lay in between.

This sequence was found in a person between 18 and 65 years old who received the Ad26.COV2.S COVID-19 vaccine or a placebo. This specimen was peripheral blood, taken in a trial of Ad26.COV2.S vaccine versus placebo. The chain has TRBV12-3 or TRBV12-4 and TRBJ1-1, with D possibly TRBD1 on 5 matching bases. CDR3 sequence (DNA): TGTGCCAGCAGACGCAGGGCGGGCACTGAAGCTTTCTTT. Translating it yields CASRRRAGTEAFF.